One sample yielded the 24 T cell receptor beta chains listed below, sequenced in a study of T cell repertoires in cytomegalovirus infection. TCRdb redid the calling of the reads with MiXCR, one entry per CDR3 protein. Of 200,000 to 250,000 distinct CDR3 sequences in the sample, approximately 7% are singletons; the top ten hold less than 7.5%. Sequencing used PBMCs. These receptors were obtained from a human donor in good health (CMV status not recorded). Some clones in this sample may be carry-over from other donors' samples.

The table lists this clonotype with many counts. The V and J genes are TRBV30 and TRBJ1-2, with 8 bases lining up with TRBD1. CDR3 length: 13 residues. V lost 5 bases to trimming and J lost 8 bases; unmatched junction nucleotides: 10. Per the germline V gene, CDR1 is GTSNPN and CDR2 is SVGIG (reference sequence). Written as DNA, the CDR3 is TGTGCCTGGTCGACATTGGACAGGGACGGCTACACCTTC. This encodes CAWSTLDRDGYTF.

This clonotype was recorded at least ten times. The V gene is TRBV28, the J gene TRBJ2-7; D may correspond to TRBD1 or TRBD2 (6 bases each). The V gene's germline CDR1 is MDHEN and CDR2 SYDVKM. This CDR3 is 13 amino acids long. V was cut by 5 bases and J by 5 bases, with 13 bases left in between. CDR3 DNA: TGTGCCAGCAGTAAGGGGGGTCGGGACGAGCAGTACTTC. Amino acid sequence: CASSKGGRDEQYF.

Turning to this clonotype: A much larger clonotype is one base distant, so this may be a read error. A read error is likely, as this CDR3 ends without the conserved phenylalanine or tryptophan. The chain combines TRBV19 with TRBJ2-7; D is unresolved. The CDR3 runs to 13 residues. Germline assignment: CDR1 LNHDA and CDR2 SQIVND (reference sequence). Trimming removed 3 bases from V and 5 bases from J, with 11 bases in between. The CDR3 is CASSIEIQNEQYL. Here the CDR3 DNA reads TGTGCCAGTAGTATTGAAATCCAGAACGAGCAGTACCTC.

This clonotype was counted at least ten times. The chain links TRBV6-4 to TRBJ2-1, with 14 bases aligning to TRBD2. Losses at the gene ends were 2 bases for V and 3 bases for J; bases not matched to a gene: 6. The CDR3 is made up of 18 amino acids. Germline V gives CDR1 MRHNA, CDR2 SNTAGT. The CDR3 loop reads CASSDTGLAGGLYNEQFF. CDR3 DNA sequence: TGTGCCAGCAGTGACACCGGACTAGCGGGGGGACTCTACAATGAGCAGTTCTTC.

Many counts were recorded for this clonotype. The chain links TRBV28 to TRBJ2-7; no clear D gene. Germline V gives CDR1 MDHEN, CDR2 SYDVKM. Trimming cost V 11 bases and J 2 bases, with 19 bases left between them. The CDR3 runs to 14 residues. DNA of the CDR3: TGTGCCCTCCACCCCCGCAATGGTCCCTACGAGCAGTACTTC. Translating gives CALHPRNGPYEQYF.

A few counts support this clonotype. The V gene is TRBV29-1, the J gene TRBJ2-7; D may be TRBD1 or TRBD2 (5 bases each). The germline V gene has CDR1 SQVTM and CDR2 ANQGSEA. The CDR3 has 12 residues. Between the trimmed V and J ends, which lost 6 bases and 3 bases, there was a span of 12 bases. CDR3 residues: CSVAGTGYEQYF. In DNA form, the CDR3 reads TGCAGCGTGGCAGGGACGGGCTACGAGCAGTACTTC.

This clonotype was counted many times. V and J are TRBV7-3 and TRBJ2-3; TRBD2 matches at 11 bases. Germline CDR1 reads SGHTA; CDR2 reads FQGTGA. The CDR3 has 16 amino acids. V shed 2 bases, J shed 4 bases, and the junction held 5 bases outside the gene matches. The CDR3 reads CASSLYASGGSDTQYF. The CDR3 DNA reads TGTGCCAGCAGCTTATACGCTAGCGGGGGGTCAGATACGCAGTATTTT. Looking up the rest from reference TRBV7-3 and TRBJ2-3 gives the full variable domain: GAGVSQTPSNKVTEKGKYVELRCDPISGHTALYWYRQSLGQGPEFLIYFQGTGAADDSGLPNDRFFAVRPEGSVSTLKIQRTERGDSAVYLCASSLYASGGSDTQYFGPGTRLTVL.

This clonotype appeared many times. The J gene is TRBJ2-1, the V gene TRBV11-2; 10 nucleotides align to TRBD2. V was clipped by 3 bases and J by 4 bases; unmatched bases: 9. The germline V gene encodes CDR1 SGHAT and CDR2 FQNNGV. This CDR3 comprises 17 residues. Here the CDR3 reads CASSLVIAGGPYNEQFF. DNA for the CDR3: TGTGCCAGCAGCTTGGTGATAGCGGGGGGACCTTACAATGAGCAGTTCTTC.

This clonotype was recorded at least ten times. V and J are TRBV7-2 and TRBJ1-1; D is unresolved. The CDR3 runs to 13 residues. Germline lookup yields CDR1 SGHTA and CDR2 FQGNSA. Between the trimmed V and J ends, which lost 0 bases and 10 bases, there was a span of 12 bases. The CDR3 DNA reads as TGTGCCAGCAGCTTAGCGTTGGGCAGAGGAGCTTTCTTT. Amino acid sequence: CASSLALGRGAFF.

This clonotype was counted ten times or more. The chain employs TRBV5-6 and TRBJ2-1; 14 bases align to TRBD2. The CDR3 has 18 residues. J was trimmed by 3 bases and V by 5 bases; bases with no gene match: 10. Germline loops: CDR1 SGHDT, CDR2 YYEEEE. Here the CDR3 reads CASRRRLAGGLGYNEQFF. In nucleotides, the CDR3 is TGTGCCAGCAGACGAAGACTAGCGGGGGGGCTTGGCTACAATGAGCAGTTCTTC.

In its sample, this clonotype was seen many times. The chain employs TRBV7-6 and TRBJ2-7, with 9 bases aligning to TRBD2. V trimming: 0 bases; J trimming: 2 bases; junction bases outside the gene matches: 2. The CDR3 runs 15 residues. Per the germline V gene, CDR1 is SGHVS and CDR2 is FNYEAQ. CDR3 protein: CASSLASGGTYEQYF. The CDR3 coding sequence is TGTGCCAGCAGCTTAGCTAGCGGGGGAACCTACGAGCAGTACTTC.

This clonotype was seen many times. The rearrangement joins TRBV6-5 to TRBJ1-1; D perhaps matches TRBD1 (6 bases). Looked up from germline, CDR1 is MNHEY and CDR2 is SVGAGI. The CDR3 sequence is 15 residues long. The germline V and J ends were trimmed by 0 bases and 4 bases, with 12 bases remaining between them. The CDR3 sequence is CASSYSGGGRTEAFF. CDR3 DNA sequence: TGTGCCAGCAGTTACTCGGGGGGCGGACGCACTGAAGCTTTCTTT.

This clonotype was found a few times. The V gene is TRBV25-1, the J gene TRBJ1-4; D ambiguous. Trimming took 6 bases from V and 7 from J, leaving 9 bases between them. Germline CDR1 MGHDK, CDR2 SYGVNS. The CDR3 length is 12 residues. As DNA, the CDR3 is TGTGCCAGCAGGGGCAGTTCTGAAAAACTGTTTTTT. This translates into CASRGSSEKLFF.

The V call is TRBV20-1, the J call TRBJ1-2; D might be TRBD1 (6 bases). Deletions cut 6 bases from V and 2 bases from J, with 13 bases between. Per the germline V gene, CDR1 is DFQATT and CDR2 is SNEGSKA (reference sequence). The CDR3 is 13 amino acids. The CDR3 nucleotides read TGCAGTGCCCGGACAGAACCCAACTATGGCTACACCTTC. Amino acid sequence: CSARTEPNYGYTF.

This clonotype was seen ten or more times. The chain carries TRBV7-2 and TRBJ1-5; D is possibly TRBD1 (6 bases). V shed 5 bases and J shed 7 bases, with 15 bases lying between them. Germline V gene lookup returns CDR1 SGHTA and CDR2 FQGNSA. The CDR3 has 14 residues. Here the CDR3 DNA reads TGTGCCAGCAGCGTAGGGGGGAGGGCACAGCCCCAGCATTTT. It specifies CASSVGGRAQPQHF.

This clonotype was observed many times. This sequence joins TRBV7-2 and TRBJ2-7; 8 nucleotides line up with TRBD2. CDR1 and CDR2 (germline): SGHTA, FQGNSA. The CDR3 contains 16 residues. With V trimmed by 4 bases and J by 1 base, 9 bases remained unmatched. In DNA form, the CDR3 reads TGTGCCAGCAGCTCGGGGGGGGATTGGTATTCCTACGAGCAGTACTTC. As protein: CASSSGGDWYSYEQYF.

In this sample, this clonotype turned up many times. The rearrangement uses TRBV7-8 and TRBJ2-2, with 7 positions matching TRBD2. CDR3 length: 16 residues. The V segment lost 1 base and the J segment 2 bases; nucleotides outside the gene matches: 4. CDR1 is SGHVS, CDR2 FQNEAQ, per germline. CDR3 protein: CASSLGEGFNTGELFF. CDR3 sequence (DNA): TGTGCCAGCAGCTTAGGGGAGGGTTTCAACACCGGGGAGCTGTTTTTT.

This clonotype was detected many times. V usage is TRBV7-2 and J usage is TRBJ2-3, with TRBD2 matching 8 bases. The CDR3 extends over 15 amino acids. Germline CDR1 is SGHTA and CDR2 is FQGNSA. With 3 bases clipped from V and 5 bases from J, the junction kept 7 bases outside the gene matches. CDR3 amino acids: CASSFDGGAGDTQYF. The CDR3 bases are TGTGCCAGCAGCTTTGACGGGGGGGCAGGAGATACGCAGTATTTT.

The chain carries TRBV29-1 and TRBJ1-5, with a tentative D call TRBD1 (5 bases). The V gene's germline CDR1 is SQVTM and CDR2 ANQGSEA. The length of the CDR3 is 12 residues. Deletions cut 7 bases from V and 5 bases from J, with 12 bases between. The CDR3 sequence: CSAQRDDQPQHF. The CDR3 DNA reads TGCAGCGCCCAGAGGGACGATCAGCCCCAGCATTTT. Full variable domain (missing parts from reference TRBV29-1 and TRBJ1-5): SAVISQKPSRDICQRGTSLTIQCQVDSQVTMMFWYRQQPGQSLTLIATANQGSEATYESGFVIDKFPISRPNLTFSTLTVSNMSPEDSSIYLCSAQRDDQPQHFGDGTRLSIL.

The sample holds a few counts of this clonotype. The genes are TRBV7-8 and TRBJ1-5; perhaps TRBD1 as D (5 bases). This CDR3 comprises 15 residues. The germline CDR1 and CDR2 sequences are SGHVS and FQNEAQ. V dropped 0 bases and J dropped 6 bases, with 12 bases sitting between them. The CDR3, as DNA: TGTGCCAGCAGCTTAGCCCGAGGGGTGGGTCAGCCCCAGCATTTT. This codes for CASSLARGVGQPQHF.

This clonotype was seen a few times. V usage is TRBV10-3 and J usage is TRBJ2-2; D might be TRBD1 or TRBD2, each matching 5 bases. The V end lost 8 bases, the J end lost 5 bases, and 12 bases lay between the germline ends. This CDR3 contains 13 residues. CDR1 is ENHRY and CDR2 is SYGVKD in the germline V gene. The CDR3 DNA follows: TGTGCCATCGGGACCCTGGGAACCGGGGAGCTGTTTTTT. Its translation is CAIGTLGTGELFF.

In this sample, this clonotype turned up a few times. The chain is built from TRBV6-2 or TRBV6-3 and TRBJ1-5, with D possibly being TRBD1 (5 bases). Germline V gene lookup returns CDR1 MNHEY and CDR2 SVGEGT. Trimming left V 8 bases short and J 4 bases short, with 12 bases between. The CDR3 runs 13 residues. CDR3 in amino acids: CASAKAGNQPQHF. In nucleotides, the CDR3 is TGTGCCAGCGCCAAAGCAGGGAATCAGCCCCAGCATTTT.

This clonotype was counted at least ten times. The CDR3 DNA reads as TGTGCCAGCAGTTACGAGTACTCCCAAGAGACCCAGTACTTC. It yields the protein CASSYEYSQETQYF. The chain combines TRBV6-2 or TRBV6-3 with TRBJ2-5; unclear D gene. V lost 2 bases to trimming and J lost 1 base, with 8 bases between them. The CDR3 runs to 14 residues. Germline CDR1 reads MNHEY; CDR2 reads SVGEGT.

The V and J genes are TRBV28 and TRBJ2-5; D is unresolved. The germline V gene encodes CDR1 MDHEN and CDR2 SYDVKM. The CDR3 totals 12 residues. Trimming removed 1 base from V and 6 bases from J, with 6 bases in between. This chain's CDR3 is CASSLYFQTQYF. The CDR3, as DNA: TGTGCCAGCAGTTTATACTTCCAGACCCAGTACTTC.